The clone carrying this T cell receptor (beta chain) was counted ten times or more. This sample stems from a study of T cells in Graves' hyperthyroidism and ophthalmopathy. RNA transcripts were the template for amplifying TCR beta CDR3 regions. Primed by the HTBI set, a first-round RT-PCR was run on the TCR CDR3. TCRdb used MiXCR to reprocess the multiplex PCR reads, holding one entry per CDR3 protein. The data hold approximately 480,000 distinct CDR3 sequences, with less than 25% observed a single time. The sequenced material came from blood. The sequence came from a man aged 18 to 29 with Graves' hyperthyroidism.

The CDR3 sequence: CASSPTGDNQPQHF. The DNA of the CDR3 is TGTGCCAGCAGTCCGACAGGGGACAATCAGCCCCAGCATTTT. The J gene is TRBJ1-5, the V gene TRBV12-3 or TRBV12-4; the match to TRBD1 covers 8 bases. Losses at the gene ends were 5 bases for V and 3 bases for J; bases not matched to a gene: 3. The CDR3 is 14 amino acids.